This TCR beta chain is drawn from a study of immune evolution from preneoplasia to lung adenocarcinoma. Germline CDR1 is SGHNT and CDR2 is YYREEE (reference sequence). This CDR3 comprises 15 residues. V was clipped by 0 bases and J by 5 bases, with 14 bases between them. This table comes from immunoSEQ multiplex PCR, and its TCRdb copy is limited to in-frame clones, with some not included. The data hold around 2,500 clones, with 40% observed a single time. This clone was observed a few times. The sample was FFPE adjacent normal lung tissue. The chain recombines TRBV5-4 with TRBJ2-5; D tentatively reads TRBD1 or TRBD2 (5 bases each). The sequence derives from a person between 60 and 79 years old with lung adenocarcinoma. CDR3 protein: CASSLVVAGTETQYF. The CDR3 DNA sequence: TGTGCCAGCAGCTTGGTTGTAGCAGGGACGGAGACCCAGTACTTC.